A single sample gave rise to the 22 T cell receptor beta chains below, sequenced in a study of T cell responses to AZD1222 COVID-19 vaccine. Clones were read by immunoSEQ multiplex PCR, and TCRdb kept only the in-frame ones, dropping some. The data show 100,000 to 150,000 clones, roughly 87% seen once. The material was peripheral blood, obtained on day 0 of AZD1222 vaccination. Source of these receptors: an adult in good health.

The chain links TRBV11-2 to TRBJ1-6; no reliable D call. This CDR3 is 16 amino acids long. Germline V gives CDR1 SGHAT, CDR2 FQNNGV. Trimming stripped 1 base from V and 9 bases from J, with 16 bases between. CDR3 amino acids: CASSLVVPSPLSPLHF. The CDR3 nucleotides are TGTGCCAGCAGCTTAGTCGTGCCTTCGCCCCTTTCACCCCTCCACTTT.

The chain uses TRBV19 and TRBJ2-3; no definite D call. This CDR3 contains 18 residues. V lost 1 base and J 2 bases, leaving 19 bases between the germline ends. Per the germline V gene, CDR1 is LNHDA and CDR2 is SQIVND (reference sequence). CDR3 in amino acids: CASSIGFFGRLPTDTQYF. In DNA form, the CDR3 reads TGTGCCAGTAGTATAGGTTTTTTCGGCAGGCTGCCCACAGATACGCAGTATTTT.

The rearrangement joins TRBV30 to TRBJ2-1; D gene unclear. Trimming took off 4 bases at V and 2 bases at J, with 18 bases between the two ends. Germline V CDR1 and CDR2: GTSNPN, SVGIG (reference sequence). The CDR3 runs to 16 residues. In nucleotides, the CDR3 is TGTGCCTGGAACAGAGACCAGAGGTTCACCTACAATGAGCAGTTCTTC. This codes for CAWNRDQRFTYNEQFF.

The chain carries TRBV5-4 and TRBJ1-2; perhaps TRBD1 as D (6 bases). V gave up 6 bases and J gave up 10 bases, with 22 bases separating them. This CDR3 region has 14 residues. The V gene's germline CDR1 is SGHNT and CDR2 YYREEE (reference sequence). The CDR3, as DNA: TGTGCCAGCACAGCTATTGGGGTATTGGGGGCCTACACCTTC. Translated: CASTAIGVLGAYTF.

The rearrangement joins TRBV5-4 to TRBJ2-5; 10 bases agree with TRBD2. With V trimmed by 5 bases and J by 1 base, 8 bases remained unmatched. In germline, CDR1 is SGHNT, CDR2 YYREEE (reference sequence). The CDR3 has 16 amino acids. The DNA of the CDR3 is TGTGCCAGCAGTTCCCGACAGCGGGGGGGCCAAGAGACCCAGTACTTC. Its protein product is CASSSRQRGGQETQYF.

The V and J genes are TRBV6-1 and TRBJ1-6; D may be TRBD1 (5 bases). V was cut by 1 base and J by 13 bases, with 23 bases left in between. CDR3 length: 17 residues. Germline loops: CDR1 MNHNS, CDR2 SASEGT. CDR3 in amino acids: CASSEGAREPPLFPLHF. DNA of the CDR3: TGTGCCAGCAGTGAAGGGGCCAGGGAACCCCCTCTGTTTCCCCTCCACTTT.

CDR3 protein: CASSLGELSGNTIYF. The DNA of the CDR3 is TGCGCCAGCAGCTTGGGGGAATTGTCTGGAAACACCATATATTTT. The V call is TRBV5-1, the J call TRBJ1-3; no clear D gene. Trimming removed 0 bases from V and 1 base from J, with 8 bases in between. Germline CDR1 SGHRS, CDR2 YFSETQ. The CDR3 totals 15 residues. Full variable domain (remainder filled in from reference TRBV5-1 and TRBJ1-3): KAGVTQTPRYLIKTRGQQVTLSCSPISGHRSVSWYQQTPGQGLQFLFEYFSETQRNKGNFPGRFSGRQFSNSRSEMNVSTLELGDSALYLCASSLGELSGNTIYFGEGSWLTVV.

V is TRBV5-1 and J is TRBJ1-1; tentatively, D is TRBD1 (5 bases). This CDR3 is 14 amino acids long. CDR1 is SGHRS, CDR2 YFSETQ, per germline. Trimming cost V 6 bases and J 5 bases, with 17 bases left between them. For the CDR3, the DNA is TGCGCCAGCACGGAGGGGTTCAGTAGAACTGAAGCTTTCTTT. Translated: CASTEGFSRTEAFF.

The chain has TRBV7-6 and TRBJ1-1, with D possibly being TRBD1 (5 bases). The CDR3 contains 17 residues. V lost 1 base and J lost 4, with 19 bases in between. Germline values: CDR1 SGHVS, CDR2 FNYEAQ. DNA for the CDR3: TGTGCCAGCAGCTTAGTTCTAGTGGGGGAGTTTGGCACTGAAGCTTTCTTT. It translates to CASSLVLVGEFGTEAFF. Combining the CDR3 with reference TRBV7-6 and TRBJ1-1 gives the whole variable domain GAGVSQSPRYKVTKRGQDVALRCDPISGHVSLYWYRQALGQGPEFLTYFNYEAQQDKSGLPNDRFSAERPEGSISTLTIQRTEQRDSAMYRCASSLVLVGEFGTEAFFGQGTRLTVV.

The chain is built from TRBV12-5 and TRBJ1-6, with 9 bases that match TRBD1. V trimming: 6 bases; J trimming: 6 bases; junction bases outside the gene matches: 3. The CDR3 totals 14 residues. CDR1 is LGHNT and CDR2 is FRNRAP in the germline V gene. CDR3 bases: TGTGCTAGTGGACAGGGGGCATTTAATTCACCCCTCCACTTT. Its protein is CASGQGAFNSPLHF.

The chain links TRBV4-1 to TRBJ2-6; 9 nucleotides agree with TRBD1. The germline V gene encodes CDR1 MGHRA and CDR2 YSYEKL. V shed 4 bases, J shed 0 bases, and the junction held 1 base outside the gene matches. This CDR3 has 16 residues. CDR3 in amino acids: CASSPTGGSGANVLTF. Written as DNA, the CDR3 is TGCGCCAGCAGCCCGACAGGGGGCTCTGGGGCCAACGTCCTGACTTTC.

The count of this clone is one. The chain has TRBV6-2 or TRBV6-3 and TRBJ2-5; possibly TRBD2 for D (6 bases). V was clipped by 5 bases and J by 3 bases, with 16 bases between them. The CDR3 has 15 amino acids. CDR1 and CDR2 (germline): MNHEY, SVGEGT. The CDR3 DNA reads TGTGCCAGCAGTCCCCCGGCGGGGTGGGAAGAGACCCAGTACTTC. Protein product: CASSPPAGWEETQYF.

The chain couples TRBV3-1 (or the pseudogene TRBV3-2) to TRBJ1-6; D perhaps matches TRBD1 (6 bases). Deletions cut 1 base from V and 4 bases from J, with 8 bases between. The CDR3 consists of 15 residues. Per germline, CDR1 LGHDT and CDR2 YNNKEL (reference sequence). This CDR3 reads CASSQGQVYNSPLHF. DNA of the CDR3: TGTGCCAGCAGCCAAGGACAGGTTTATAATTCACCCCTCCACTTT.

The rearrangement joins TRBV5-4 to TRBJ1-6, with 8 bases matching TRBD1. The CDR3 is 15 residues long. Trimming cost V 0 bases and J 10 bases; bases outside gene matches: 6. Germline CDR1 reads SGHNT; CDR2 reads YYREEE (reference sequence). CDR3 nucleotide sequence: TGTGCCAGCAGCTTGGGACAGGGGCCTCAGTCACCCCTCCACTTT. This gives the protein CASSLGQGPQSPLHF.

Only one count was recorded for this clone. This chain connects TRBV10-1 to TRBJ2-7, with 10 bases identical to TRBD1. V was pared by 6 bases and J by 5 bases, with 7 bases of the junction left unmatched. Germline V gives CDR1 WNHNN, CDR2 SYGVQD (reference sequence). The CDR3 loop spans 14 amino acids. The CDR3 DNA reads as TGCGCCAGCAGGGTAGACAGGGGGCTGGACGAGCAGTACTTC. Translating gives CASRVDRGLDEQYF.

The rearrangement uses TRBV10-1 and TRBJ1-4; a possible D gene is TRBD1 (6 bases). CDR1 and CDR2 from the germline V gene are WNHNN and SYGVQD (reference sequence). V shed 3 bases and J shed 7 bases, with 12 bases lying between them. The CDR3 is 14 residues long. CDR3 sequence reads: CASSDGGHGEKLFF. In DNA form, the CDR3 reads TGCGCCAGCAGTGACGGGGGACACGGTGAAAAACTGTTTTTT.

The rearrangement joins TRBV5-1 to TRBJ1-1; D remains unclear. The CDR3 length is 15 residues. The V end lost 0 bases, the J end lost 5 bases, and 14 bases lay between the germline ends. Germline lookup yields CDR1 SGHRS and CDR2 YFSETQ. CDR3 sequence reads: CASSLVEGMVTEAFF. DNA for the CDR3: TGCGCCAGCAGCTTGGTTGAGGGAATGGTGACTGAAGCTTTCTTT.

V and J are TRBV4-3 and TRBJ2-3, with 8 bases lining up with TRBD2. The CDR3 is made up of 20 amino acids. CDR1 LGHNA and CDR2 YSLEER come from the germline V gene. V lost 0 bases and J lost 1; bases outside the gene matches: 15. The CDR3 DNA is TGCGCCAGCAGCCAAGAGTGGCGGGGGGCCAAGTCACTACGCACAGATACGCAGTATTTT. The encoded protein is CASSQEWRGAKSLRTDTQYF.

The CDR3 sequence: CASSLAGLEYNEQFF. In DNA, the CDR3 is TGTGCCAGCAGCTTAGCGGGGCTTGAATACAATGAGCAGTTCTTC. The chain uses TRBV7-2 and TRBJ2-1; maybe TRBD1 (5 bases). The CDR3 length is 15 residues. In germline, CDR1 is SGHTA, CDR2 FQGNSA. V lost 0 bases and J lost 4, with 10 bases in between.

The chain recombines TRBV9 with TRBJ2-1; no clear D. CDR3 length: 18 amino acids. Per the germline V gene, CDR1 is SGDLS and CDR2 is YYNGEE. Trimming cost V 1 base and J 6 bases, with 23 bases left between them. The CDR3, as DNA: TGTGCCAGCAGCGTATCGGGCAGCCCAAGAGTCTGGTCCAATGAGCAGTTCTTC. Its protein product is CASSVSGSPRVWSNEQFF.

The chain couples TRBV7-2 to TRBJ2-7; D is possibly TRBD2 (6 bases). The CDR3 covers 13 residues. V shed 5 bases and J shed 2 bases, with 10 bases lying between them. Germline CDR1 is SGHTA and CDR2 is FQGNSA. CDR3 nucleotide sequence: TGTGCCAGCAGCGAACTAGCTACCTACGAGCAGTACTTC. This codes for CASSELATYEQYF.

This chain joins TRBV4-1 and TRBJ1-2; TRBD1 matches at 7 bases. The germline CDR1 and CDR2 sequences are MGHRA and YSYEKL. CDR3 size: 12 residues. V was pared by 9 bases and J by 4 bases, with 5 bases of the junction left unmatched. The CDR3 nucleotides read TGCGCCAGTCGGGACAGTCTCTATGGCTACACCTTC. This encodes CASRDSLYGYTF.